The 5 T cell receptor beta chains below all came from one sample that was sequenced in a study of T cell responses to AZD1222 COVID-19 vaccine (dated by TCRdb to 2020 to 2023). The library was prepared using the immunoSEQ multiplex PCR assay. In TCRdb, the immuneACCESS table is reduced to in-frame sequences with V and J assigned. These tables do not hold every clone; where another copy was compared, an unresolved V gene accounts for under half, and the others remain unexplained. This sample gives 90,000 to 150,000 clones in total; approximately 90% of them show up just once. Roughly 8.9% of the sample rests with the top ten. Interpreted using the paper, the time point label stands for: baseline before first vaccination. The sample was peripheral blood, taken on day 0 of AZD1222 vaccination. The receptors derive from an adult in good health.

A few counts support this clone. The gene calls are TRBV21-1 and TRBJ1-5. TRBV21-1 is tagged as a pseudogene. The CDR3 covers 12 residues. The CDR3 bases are TGTGCCAGCAGCAAAGATGTAGGGCCCCAGCATTTT. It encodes CASSKDVGPQHF.

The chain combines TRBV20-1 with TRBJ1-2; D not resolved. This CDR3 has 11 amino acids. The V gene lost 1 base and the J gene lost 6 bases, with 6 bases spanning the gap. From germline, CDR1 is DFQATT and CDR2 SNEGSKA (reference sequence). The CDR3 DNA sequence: TGCAGTGCTAGAGGTGGGGATGGCTACACCTTC. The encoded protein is CSARGGDGYTF.

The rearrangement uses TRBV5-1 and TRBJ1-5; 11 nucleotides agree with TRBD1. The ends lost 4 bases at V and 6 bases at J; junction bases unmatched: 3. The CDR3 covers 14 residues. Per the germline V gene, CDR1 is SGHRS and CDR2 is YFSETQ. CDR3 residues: CASSPGQGGQPQHF. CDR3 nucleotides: TGCGCCAGCAGCCCGGGACAGGGGGGTCAGCCCCAGCATTTT.

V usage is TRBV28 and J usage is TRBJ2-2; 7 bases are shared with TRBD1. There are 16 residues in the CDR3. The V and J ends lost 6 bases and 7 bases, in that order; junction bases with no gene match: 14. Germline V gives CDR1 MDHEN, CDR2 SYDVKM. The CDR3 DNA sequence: TGTGCCAGCAGCCGACTGAGACAGGGAAGCAGCGGGGAGCTGTTTTTT. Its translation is CASSRLRQGSSGELFF. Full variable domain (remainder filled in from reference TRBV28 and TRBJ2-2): DVKVTQSSRYLVKRTGEKVFLECVQDMDHENMFWYRQDPGLGLRLIYFSYDVKMKEKGDIPEGYSVSREKKERFSLILESASTNQTSMYLCASSRLRQGSSGELFFGEGSRLTVL.

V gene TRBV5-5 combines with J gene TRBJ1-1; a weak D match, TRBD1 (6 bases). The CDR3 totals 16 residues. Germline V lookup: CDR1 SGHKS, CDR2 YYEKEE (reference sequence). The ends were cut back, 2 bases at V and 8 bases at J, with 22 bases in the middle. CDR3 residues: CASSLPLSGTTDEAFF. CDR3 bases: TGTGCCAGCAGCTTACCTCTCTCCGGGACAACTGACGAAGCTTTCTTT.